The next 14 T cell receptor beta chains were all read from a single sample in a study of T cell responses to AZD1222 COVID-19 vaccine. Profiling relied on immunoSEQ multiplex PCR, and the TCRdb table lists in-frame clones only, not all of them. The table has about 59,000 clones, roughly 84% seen once. The sample consisted of peripheral blood, taken on day 0 of AZD1222 vaccination. The receptors were sampled from an adult in good health.

The chain uses TRBV4-2 and TRBJ2-2, with D hard to call. Between the trimmed V and J ends, which lost 0 bases and 6 bases, there was a span of 8 bases. Germline V gives CDR1 LGHNA, CDR2 YNFKEQ. The length of the CDR3 is 14 residues. The CDR3 region has the DNA TGTGCCAGCAGCCAAGATTGGGGTGCCGGGGAGCTGTTTTTT. Amino acids: CASSQDWGAGELFF.

CDR3 protein: CASSLEMPFARDSGNTIYF. For the CDR3, the DNA is TGTGCCAGCAGCTTGGAGATGCCTTTTGCCAGGGACTCTGGAAACACCATATATTTT. The chain is built from TRBV5-6 and TRBJ1-3, with D tentatively TRBD1 (5 bases). The CDR3 is made up of 19 amino acids. CDR1 and CDR2 (germline): SGHDT, YYEEEE. The V end was cut by 0 bases, the J end by 0 bases, with 19 bases between.

The chain has TRBV5-1 and TRBJ1-3, with 7 bases that match TRBD1. Trimming cost V 4 bases and J 0 bases; bases outside gene matches: 7. This CDR3 is built from 16 residues. Germline-derived CDR1 and CDR2 are SGHRS and YFSETQ. CDR3: CASSIDGQVSGNTIYF. The DNA for the CDR3 is TGCGCCAGCAGCATCGATGGACAGGTCTCTGGAAACACCATATATTTT.

V gene TRBV30 combines with J gene TRBJ2-3, with a tentative D call TRBD2 (5 bases). Germline V gene sequence: CDR1 GTSNPN, CDR2 SVGIG (reference sequence). The CDR3 has 14 amino acids. The V end was cut by 2 bases, the J end by 4 bases, with 13 bases between. The DNA of the CDR3 is TGTGCCTGGAGTCCAACCGACGGGGCAGATACGCAGTATTTT. It codes for CAWSPTDGADTQYF.

The chain is built from TRBV6-5 and TRBJ1-1; no reliable D call. Trimming shortened V by 4 bases and J by 7 bases, and 10 bases separated the two germline ends. Germline CDR1 and CDR2: MNHEY and SVGAGI. This CDR3 is built from 12 residues. The CDR3 sequence is CASSSNTFEAFF. CDR3 nucleotides: TGTGCCAGCAGTTCCAACACGTTTGAAGCTTTCTTT.

The V gene is TRBV5-1, the J gene TRBJ2-7, with D possibly TRBD2 on 6 matching bases. This CDR3 has 14 amino acids. Germline V gene data show CDR1 as SGHRS and CDR2 as YFSETQ. The V and J ends lost 2 bases and 3 bases respectively, with 12 bases between them. The chain's CDR3 is CASSFASANYEQYF. CDR3 nucleotide sequence: TGCGCCAGCAGCTTTGCTAGCGCCAACTACGAGCAGTACTTC.

The rearrangement links TRBV7-2 to TRBJ1-5; a possible D gene is TRBD1 (6 bases). The CDR3 loop spans 13 amino acids. The germline V gene has CDR1 SGHTA and CDR2 FQGNSA. Trimming took off 5 bases at V and 1 base at J, with 6 bases between the two ends. The CDR3 sequence is CASSQGSNQPQHF. The DNA for the CDR3 is TGTGCCAGCAGCCAGGGGAGCAATCAGCCCCAGCATTTT.

The chain uses TRBV30 and TRBJ1-6; D is undetermined. Trimming took off 1 base at V and 8 bases at J, with 12 bases between the two ends. The CDR3 is 14 amino acids. From germline, CDR1 is GTSNPN and CDR2 SVGIG (reference sequence). CDR3 sequence (DNA): TGTGCCTGGAGTGACTTACAAGGCGATTCACCCCTCCACTTT. Its protein is CAWSDLQGDSPLHF.

The chain links TRBV29-1 to TRBJ1-2; perhaps TRBD1 as D (5 bases). Germline lookup yields CDR1 SQVTM and CDR2 ANQGSEA. The CDR3 contains 12 residues. V was trimmed by 3 bases and J by 4 bases, leaving 9 bases between them. The CDR3 sequence is CSVDGGGYGYTF. CDR3 DNA sequence: TGCAGCGTTGACGGGGGGGGCTATGGCTACACCTTC.

This sequence joins TRBV11-2 and TRBJ1-1, with D possibly TRBD1 on 5 matching bases. Germline CDR1 reads SGHAT; CDR2 reads FQNNGV. V lost 2 bases and J lost 4, with 20 bases in between. The CDR3 covers 17 residues. CDR3 coding DNA: TGTGCCAGCAGCTTATTATTTCTGGGGCCAAGGAGCACTGAAGCTTTCTTT. Protein sequence: CASSLLFLGPRSTEAFF.

This CDR3 reads CASSLDELGQETQYF. CDR3 bases: TGCGCCAGCAGCTTGGACGAGTTGGGCCAAGAGACCCAGTACTTC. V usage is TRBV5-1 and J usage is TRBJ2-5; D gene unclear. The CDR3 runs 15 residues. The V gene lost 0 bases and the J gene lost 1 base, with 10 bases spanning the gap. The V gene's germline CDR1 is SGHRS and CDR2 YFSETQ.

The gene calls are TRBV7-9 and TRBJ1-5; 7 bases fit TRBD1. The CDR3 spans 15 residues. V was clipped by 5 bases and J by 3 bases; unmatched bases: 7. Germline V lookup: CDR1 SEHNR, CDR2 FQNEAQ (reference sequence). CDR3 bases: TGTGCCAGCAGCGTAACAGGGGTCTTCAATCAGCCCCAGCATTTT. Amino acid sequence: CASSVTGVFNQPQHF.

This chain links TRBV13 with TRBJ1-6, with TRBD1 matching 7 bases. Per germline, CDR1 PRHDT and CDR2 FYEKMQ (reference sequence). The V and J ends lost 5 bases and 9 bases, in that order; junction bases with no gene match: 1. The CDR3 has 12 amino acids. The CDR3 loop reads CASSQGVSPLHF. CDR3 DNA: TGTGCCAGCAGCCAGGGGGTTTCACCCCTCCACTTT.

This chain uses TRBV19 with TRBJ2-7; 9 bases agree with TRBD1. This CDR3 has 14 amino acids. Looked up from germline, CDR1 is LNHDA and CDR2 is SQIVND (reference sequence). V lost 4 bases to trimming and J lost 3 bases; unmatched junction nucleotides: 4. The CDR3 DNA follows: TGTGCCAGTAGTAGACAGGGGGAGGTCTACGAGCAGTACTTC. Protein product: CASSRQGEVYEQYF.